Shown below are 22 T cell receptor beta chains from a single sample sequenced in a study of T cell repertoires in cytomegalovirus infection. TCRdb reprocessed the reads with MiXCR, giving one entry per CDR3 protein. The table has nearly 550,000 distinct CDR3 sequences, 15% to 20% seen once. The material sequenced was CD8+ T cells from PBMCs. The receptors originated from a human donor in good health (CMV status not recorded). Some clones in this sample may be carry-over from other donors' samples.

A single count supports this clonotype. Since a much larger clone is just one base distant, this may be a read error. V is TRBV27 and J is TRBJ2-7; D unclear. In germline, CDR1 is MNHEY, CDR2 SMNVEV (reference sequence). The CDR3 has 13 amino acids. Here the CDR3 DNA reads TGTGCCAGCAGTTTACAACAGAACTACAAGCAGTACTTC. It translates to CASSLQQNYKQYF.

CDR3 sequence (DNA): TGTGCCAGCGGGGACGCTATCTATGGCTACACCTTC. It encodes CASGDAIYGYTF. The V and J genes are TRBV2 and TRBJ1-2; the D gene is possibly TRBD1 (5 bases). The germline V gene has CDR1 SNHLY and CDR2 FYNNEI. This CDR3 contains 12 residues. V lost 8 bases and J 4 bases, leaving 11 bases between the germline ends.

This clonotype was observed a handful of times. The chain recombines TRBV27 with TRBJ1-2; 11 bases are shared with TRBD1. Looked up from germline, CDR1 is MNHEY and CDR2 is SMNVEV (reference sequence). J lost 5 bases, V lost 4 bases, and 9 bases had no gene match. CDR3 length: 16 amino acids. The DNA for the CDR3 is TGTGCCAGCAGTTCCGAAGGGGACAGGGGGAAATATGGCTACACCTTC. Its protein is CASSSEGDRGKYGYTF.

The chain links TRBV20-1 to TRBJ1-5; the D gene is possibly TRBD1 (5 bases). Germline CDR1 DFQATT, CDR2 SNEGSKA (reference sequence). Trimming removed 1 base from V and 6 bases from J, with 16 bases in between. The CDR3 has 15 amino acids. The CDR3 protein is CSARVRGERSQPQHF. The CDR3 DNA follows: TGCAGTGCTAGAGTGAGAGGGGAAAGGAGTCAGCCCCAGCATTTT.

The chain uses TRBV27 and TRBJ1-6, with 10 bases lining up with TRBD1. The CDR3 has 16 amino acids. Germline-derived CDR1 and CDR2 are MNHEY and SMNVEV (reference sequence). V shed 4 bases, J shed 8 bases, and the junction held 8 bases outside the gene matches. CDR3 loop: CASSSVGQGVYSPLHF. CDR3 sequence (DNA): TGTGCCAGCAGTTCGGTCGGACAGGGGGTTTATTCACCCCTCCACTTT.

This clonotype has at least ten counts. The chain combines TRBV7-9 with TRBJ2-1, with a tentative D call TRBD2 (6 bases). The CDR3 extends over 16 amino acids. V lost 2 bases to trimming and J lost 2 bases, with 13 bases between them. Per the germline V gene, CDR1 is SEHNR and CDR2 is FQNEAQ (reference sequence). CDR3 coding DNA: TGTGCCAGCAGCTTACCCATCCGGGGGACCTACAATGAGCAGTTCTTC. Translating it yields CASSLPIRGTYNEQFF.

This clonotype was seen repeatedly, ten times or more. The chain employs TRBV7-2 and TRBJ1-1; D is ambiguous. The CDR3 extends over 14 amino acids. The V and J ends lost 1 base and 3 bases respectively, with 9 bases between them. Germline V gives CDR1 SGHTA, CDR2 FQGNSA. For the CDR3, the DNA is TGTGCCAGCAGCTTAGGTGCAGATGACACTGAAGCTTTCTTT. This codes for CASSLGADDTEAFF.

This chain joins TRBV6-6 and TRBJ1-5; 7 nucleotides line up with TRBD1. Germline V gene lookup returns CDR1 MNHNY and CDR2 SVGAGI (reference sequence). Unmatched junction bases numbered 6, after V lost 7 bases and J lost 3 bases. The CDR3 totals 14 residues. The CDR3 DNA is TGTGCCAGCAACAAGGGGGCATACAATCAGCCCCAGCATTTT. Its translation: CASNKGAYNQPQHF.

This clonotype was recorded many times. This chain joins TRBV7-8 and TRBJ2-3; D perhaps matches TRBD2 (5 bases). The CDR3 extends over 16 amino acids. Germline V gene sequence: CDR1 SGHVS, CDR2 FQNEAQ. V lost 1 base and J 3 bases, leaving 14 bases between the germline ends. The CDR3 protein is CASSLVRGYPTDTQYF. The DNA of the CDR3 is TGTGCCAGCAGCTTAGTTCGCGGGTACCCAACAGATACGCAGTATTTT.

This clonotype was recorded at least ten times. V gene TRBV7-2 combines with J gene TRBJ2-2; 8 bases map to TRBD2. Germline CDR1 and CDR2: SGHTA and FQGNSA. The CDR3 runs 16 residues. Germline trimming cut 4 bases from V and 4 bases from J; bases unmatched to any gene: 8. CDR3 loop: CASSSGGGGGTGELFF. The CDR3 nucleotides are TGTGCCAGCAGCTCGGGGGGGGGCGGGGGCACCGGGGAGCTGTTTTTT.

The rearrangement links TRBV5-6 to TRBJ1-5, with 7 bases fitting TRBD1. CDR1 SGHDT and CDR2 YYEEEE come from the germline V gene. CDR3 length: 13 residues. V lost 4 bases, J lost 5 bases, and 3 bases stayed unmatched. CDR3: CASSHTGDQPQHF. The CDR3 bases are TGTGCCAGCAGCCATACAGGGGATCAGCCCCAGCATTTT.

This clonotype was observed a handful of times. This rearrangement joins TRBV19 to TRBJ1-2, with D perhaps TRBD1 (5 bases). The CDR3 runs to 15 residues. Trimming took 7 bases from V and 3 from J, leaving 18 bases between them. Germline V gene data show CDR1 as LNHDA and CDR2 as SQIVND (reference sequence). The CDR3 nucleotides are TGTGCCAGTACCACACCCCGGGACGTTTACTATGGCTACACCTTC. It specifies CASTTPRDVYYGYTF.

This clonotype was detected only a few times. V usage is TRBV2 and J usage is TRBJ2-1; D ambiguous. CDR1 is SNHLY and CDR2 is FYNNEI in the germline V gene. This CDR3 has 13 residues. The V end was cut by 8 bases, the J end by 3 bases, with 11 bases between. The CDR3 reads CASLLADYNEQFF. The DNA of the CDR3 is TGTGCCAGCCTGCTGGCAGACTACAATGAGCAGTTCTTC.

The chain employs TRBV20-1 and TRBJ2-1; tentative D call: TRBD2 (6 bases). CDR3 length: 15 residues. In germline, CDR1 is DFQATT, CDR2 SNEGSKA (reference sequence). Trimming took 0 bases from V and 8 from J, leaving 17 bases between them. The CDR3 sequence is CSARELGGVSDEQFF. DNA for the CDR3: TGCAGTGCTAGAGAACTGGGCGGGGTAAGCGATGAGCAGTTCTTC.

This clonotype has a count of ten or more. The rearrangement uses TRBV12-3 or TRBV12-4 and TRBJ2-1, with 10 bases matching TRBD2. V lost 3 bases to trimming and J lost 0 bases; unmatched junction nucleotides: 8. CDR3 length: 18 amino acids. This CDR3 reads CASSFSGGPVSSYNEQFF. The CDR3 coding sequence is TGTGCCAGCAGTTTTAGCGGGGGGCCAGTGAGCTCCTACAATGAGCAGTTCTTC.

A remark on this clonotype: A read error may be the cause here, since a much bigger clone is one base away. This chain joins TRBV7-4 and TRBJ2-6; possibly TRBD1 for D (6 bases). The CDR3 totals 16 residues. With 5 bases removed from V and 1 base from J, the gap between germline ends came to 12 bases. CDR1 is SGHVT and CDR2 is SQSDAQ in the germline V gene. CDR3 sequence: CASSHTTGSGANVLTF. As DNA, the CDR3 is TGTGCCAGCAGCCATACCACAGGGTCTGGGGCCAACGTCCTGACTTTC.

This clonotype has ten or more counts. The genes are TRBV28 and TRBJ2-6; D gene ambiguous. CDR3 length: 15 residues. Trimming removed 6 bases at V and 0 bases at J, with 9 bases between. CDR1 and CDR2 from the germline V gene are MDHEN and SYDVKM. CDR3 bases: TGTGCCAGCAGGGCGGTTTACTCTGGGGCCAACGTCCTGACTTTC. Amino acid sequence: CASRAVYSGANVLTF.

This clonotype was picked up many times. The chain joins TRBV7-6 to TRBJ1-4; 9 bases align to TRBD1. Germline CDR1 and CDR2: SGHVS and FNYEAQ. The trim removed 5 bases at V and 4 bases at J, leaving 8 bases unmatched. CDR3 length equals 16 residues. The chain's CDR3 is CASSPLGTGINEKLFF. In DNA, the CDR3 is TGTGCCAGCAGCCCCCTAGGGACAGGGATTAATGAAAAACTGTTTTTT.

Here the CDR3 reads CASSSSGGPNEQFF. CDR3 in DNA: TGTGCCAGCAGCTCTAGCGGGGGTCCCAATGAGCAGTTCTTC. The V call is TRBV7-6, the J call TRBJ2-1; TRBD2 matches 10 bases. After removal of 4 bases from V and 6 bases from J, the junction contained 3 bases not matched to a gene. Germline V lookup: CDR1 SGHVS, CDR2 FNYEAQ. This CDR3 spans 14 amino acids.

This clonotype was seen only a few times. This rearrangement joins TRBV2 to TRBJ2-7, with a possible D match to TRBD2 (6 bases). Trimming removed 7 bases from V and 4 bases from J, with 20 bases in between. From germline, CDR1 is SNHLY and CDR2 FYNNEI. This CDR3 has 15 amino acids. The CDR3 DNA is TGTGCCAGCACCCCGGCAGGAGGGGAATTTTACGAGCAGTACTTC. It encodes CASTPAGGEFYEQYF.

This clonotype was counted many times. The rearrangement joins TRBV6-1 to TRBJ2-3; 14 nucleotides line up with TRBD2. Germline V gene data show CDR1 as MNHNS and CDR2 as SASEGT. The CDR3 has 17 residues. Unmatched junction bases numbered 3, after V lost 3 bases and J lost 1 base. The CDR3 region is CASSDPGLAGGTDTQYF. The CDR3 DNA reads TGTGCCAGCAGTGATCCGGGACTAGCGGGGGGCACAGATACGCAGTATTTT.

The CDR3 region is CASSGGGLAGPTDTQYF. In DNA, the CDR3 is TGTGCCAGCAGCGGGGGGGGACTAGCGGGGCCCACAGATACGCAGTATTTT. The chain combines TRBV2 with TRBJ2-3; 13 bases fit TRBD2. Germline values: CDR1 SNHLY, CDR2 FYNNEI. Trimming removed 6 bases from V and 2 bases from J; junction bases left unmatched: 8. The CDR3 consists of 17 residues. The variable domain in full, completed from reference TRBV2 and TRBJ2-3, reads EPEVTQTPSHQVTQMGQEVILRCVPISNHLYFYWYRQILGQKVEFLVSFYNNEISEKSEIFDDQFSVERPDGSNFTLKIRSTKLEDSAMYFCASSGGGLAGPTDTQYFGPGTRLTVL.